The 6 T cell receptor beta chains given below trace back to one sample, sequenced in a study of OX40 agonist ivuxolimab in advanced cancers. Clones were read by immunoSEQ multiplex PCR, and TCRdb kept only the in-frame ones, dropping some. The data contain approximately 40,000 clones, around 73% of them singletons. Sequences were derived from CD4+ or CD8+ T cells sorted from blood, sampled in a trial of the OX40 agonist ivuxolimab. The receptors derive from an adult with an advanced solid tumor such as melanoma, head and neck, liver or kidney cancer.

V is TRBV4-1 and J is TRBJ2-2, with D tentatively TRBD1 (6 bases). The V and J ends lost 2 bases and 3 bases respectively, with 16 bases between them. Germline CDR1 MGHRA, CDR2 YSYEKL. The CDR3 sequence is 17 residues long. The CDR3: CASSQTLDRLYTGELFF. DNA of the CDR3: TGCGCCAGCAGCCAAACCCTCGACAGGCTCTACACCGGGGAGCTGTTTTTT.

V and J are TRBV11-1 and TRBJ2-2; D is possibly TRBD2 (6 bases). This CDR3 is 16 amino acids long. Germline V gives CDR1 SGHAT, CDR2 FQDESV (reference sequence). Trimming took 1 base from V and 2 from J, leaving 11 bases between them. As DNA, the CDR3 is TGTGCCAGCAGCTTAGGGAGGGGCTATAACACCGGGGAGCTGTTTTTT. Protein: CASSLGRGYNTGELFF.

This chain connects TRBV7-9 to TRBJ2-3; D remains ambiguous. The CDR3 spans 13 residues. Trimming stripped 3 bases from V and 2 bases from J, with 6 bases between. From germline, CDR1 is SEHNR and CDR2 FQNEAQ (reference sequence). In nucleotides, the CDR3 is TGTGCCAGCAGCTTGGTAAACACAGATACGCAGTATTTT. Protein product: CASSLVNTDTQYF. The full variable domain, rest sourced from reference TRBV7-9 and TRBJ2-3, is DTGVSQNPRHKITKRGQNVTFRCDPISEHNRLYWYRQTLGQGPEFLTYFQNEAQLEKSRLLSDRFSAERPKGSFSTLEIQRTEQGDSAMYLCASSLVNTDTQYFGPGTRLTVL.

The chain links TRBV10-2 to TRBJ2-7, with D perhaps being TRBD1 or TRBD2 (5 bases each). Germline-derived CDR1 and CDR2 are WSHSY and SAAADI. Trimming left V 6 bases short and J 2 bases short, with 20 bases between. The CDR3 has 16 residues. CDR3 amino acids: CASRDPGGRVPYEQYF. CDR3 DNA sequence: TGCGCCAGCAGGGACCCCGGAGGCAGGGTCCCCTACGAGCAGTACTTC.

The chain links TRBV14 to TRBJ2-1, with D possibly being TRBD1 (6 bases). The CDR3 is made up of 10 amino acids. V lost 7 bases to trimming and J lost 10 bases, with 8 bases between them. Germline V lookup: CDR1 SGHDN, CDR2 FVKESK. The CDR3: CASTTGEQFF. CDR3 nucleotides: TGTGCCAGCACCACAGGGGAGCAGTTCTTC.

This clone was seen a handful of times. The chain has TRBV2 and TRBJ2-7; D unresolved. Germline V gives CDR1 SNHLY, CDR2 FYNNEI. V dropped 9 bases and J dropped 6 bases, with 9 bases sitting between them. This CDR3 comprises 10 residues. This chain's CDR3 is CASATGEQYF. In DNA, the CDR3 is TGTGCCAGTGCAACGGGCGAGCAGTACTTC.